A selection of T cell receptor beta chains follows, all from one sample in a study of T-cell reconstitution after alpha-beta-depleted transplantation in children. TCRdb processed the PCR reads anew with MiXCR; each CDR3 protein has one entry. In the table there are some 200,000 distinct CDR3 sequences, roughly 9% of which are singletons. Sequences were derived from PBMCs from the stem cell graft donor, sampled from the stem cell graft. Every receptor here comes from a human donor who donated a stem cell graft to a child with acute lymphoblastic leukemia. The CDR3 runs from the conserved cysteine through the conserved F or W. D genes are given only for firm matches. Clone size, where shown, is once, few, many, or a class for clones that have expanded.

TRBV27,TRBJ1-1,TRBD1,.,TGTGCCAGCAGTACCTGGACAGGGGACACTGAAGCTTTCTTT,CASSTWTGDTEAFF
TRBV7-8,TRBJ2-3,.,.,TGTGCCAGCAGCGCAGACGGGAAGTCAGATACGCAGTATTTT,CASSADGKSDTQYF
TRBV10-1,TRBJ1-1,.,many,TGCGCCAGCAGTCTGGACAGTAACACTGAAGCTTTCTTT,CASSLDSNTEAFF
TRBV25-1,TRBJ2-1,.,.,TGTGCCAGCAGCCTCTCTAGCTATGAGCAGTTCTTC,CASSLSSYEQFF
TRBV5-6,TRBJ2-2,.,once,TGTGCCAGCAGCTTGTTTCCAGAAACCGGGGAGCTGTTTTTT,CASSLFPETGELFF
TRBV5-1,TRBJ2-5,TRBD1,.,TGCGCCAGCAGCCCAGCATTGACAGGGGCGCAAGAGACCCAGTACTTC,CASSPALTGAQETQYF
TRBV29-1,TRBJ1-5,.,many,TGCAGCGTTGAATCAGGGGATCAGCCCCAGCATTTT,CSVESGDQPQHF
TRBV11-1,TRBJ2-1,TRBD2,few,TGTGCCAGCAGCCGGACTAGCGGGGGCTCGACGACATACAATGAGCAGTTCTTC,CASSRTSGGSTTYNEQFF
TRBV3-1,TRBJ2-3,TRBD1,.,TGTGCCAGCAGCCTCGAACCACAGGGGCTCCCGGGAGATACGCAGTATTTT,CASSLEPQGLPGDTQYF
TRBV4-2,TRBJ2-3,.,.,TGTGCCAGCAGCCCTCAGGGGAGTCCCGACAGCACAGATACGCAGTATTTT,CASSPQGSPDSTDTQYF
TRBV20-1,TRBJ2-5,TRBD2,.,TGCAGTGCTGGGGCACTAGCGGGGAGAAGGGAGACCCAGTACTTC,CSAGALAGRRETQYF
TRBV6-1,TRBJ1-2,TRBD1,few,TGTGCCAGCAGTCCTGGACAGGGACAATCCTCTAACTATGGCTACACCTTC,CASSPGQGQSSNYGYTF
TRBV6-5,TRBJ1-1,.,few,TGTGCCAGCAGTTACTCGATGGAGACCCTATCTATGAACACTGAAGCTTTCTTT,CASSYSMETLSMNTEAFF
TRBV20-1,TRBJ2-7,TRBD2,few,TGCAGTGCTTCCGGCGGGGGATCCTACGAGCAGTACTTC,CSASGGGSYEQYF
TRBV27,TRBJ2-7,.,.,TGTGCCAGCAGGTCGGACAGAACGTCCTACGAGCAGTACTTC,CASRSDRTSYEQYF
TRBV29-1,TRBJ2-3,TRBD2,many,TGCAGCGTTGAAGGGGGGGGTGGAGATACGCAGTATTTT,CSVEGGGGDTQYF
TRBV6-2/TRBV6-3,TRBJ2-1,TRBD2,many,TGTGCCAGCGGTCTAGCGGGGAGTAATGAGCAGTTCTTC,CASGLAGSNEQFF
TRBV5-1,TRBJ2-3,.,.,TGCGCCAGCAGCTTAGGTAGCGGTTTCGACACAGATACGCAGTATTTT,CASSLGSGFDTDTQYF
TRBV20-1,TRBJ2-1,.,many,TGCAGTGCTAGAGGGGCAGCTGACTCCTACAATGAGCAGTTCTTC,CSARGAADSYNEQFF
TRBV6-2/TRBV6-3,TRBJ2-2,.,.,TGTGCCAGCAGTTTCGGGGTCTACACCGGGGAGCTGTTTTTT,CASSFGVYTGELFF
TRBV11-2,TRBJ2-5,TRBD1,few,TGTGCCAGCAGCTTCCCGGACAGGGACGGAGAGACCCAGTACTTC,CASSFPDRDGETQYF
TRBV12-3/TRBV12-4,TRBJ1-5,.,.,TGTGCCACCCGCGGGACGGCGGGACAGCCCCAGCATTTT,CATRGTAGQPQHF
TRBV10-3,TRBJ1-1,TRBD1,few,TGTGCCACCGATACAGGGGCCATGAACACTGAAGCTTTCTTT,CATDTGAMNTEAFF
TRBV2,TRBJ1-3,.,many,TGTGCCAGCAGTGAAGCGGTACAGGGACGGAACACCATATATTTT,CASSEAVQGRNTIYF
TRBV12-3/TRBV12-4,TRBJ2-1,TRBD2,.,TGTGCCAGCACCCCGGGACTAGCGGGGACCCACAATGAGCAGTTCTTC,CASTPGLAGTHNEQFF
TRBV7-9,TRBJ2-7,TRBD1,many,TGTGCCAGCAGCTCGCGGACAGGGATGTACGAGCAGTACTTC,CASSSRTGMYEQYF
TRBV27,TRBJ1-1,.,few,TGTGCCAGCAGTCTCCGGACAGCTCTCATGAACACTGAAGCTTTCTTT,CASSLRTALMNTEAFF
TRBV5-1,TRBJ2-1,.,few,TGCGCCAGCAGCTGGCTCGCAGGGGGGGTTAATGAGCAGTTCTTC,CASSWLAGGVNEQFF
TRBV28,TRBJ2-7,.,many,TGTGCCAGCAGTTTGTGGGACGGTTCCTACGAGCAGTACTTC,CASSLWDGSYEQYF